The present TCR beta chain was sequenced within a study of tumor-infiltrating lymphocytes in localized non-small cell lung cancer. Whole-study context: Each patient gave resected tumor and non-adjacent uninvolved lung tissue.

This clone appeared a few times. Germline V CDR1 and CDR2: MNHNS, SASEGT. The CDR3 length is 13 residues. Trimming stripped 4 bases from V and 1 base from J, with 7 bases between. The assay was immunoSEQ multiplex PCR, and TCRdb's table has in-frame clones only and misses some. This sample has around 25,000 clones, with under 75% found just once. The sample comprised lung tumor tissue. This chain links TRBV6-1 with TRBJ2-5; D unresolved. This clonotype was obtained from a human donor with non-small cell lung cancer. The DNA of the CDR3 is TGTGCCAGCAGTGTGAGGTCCCAAGAGACCCAGTACTTC. It specifies CASSVRSQETQYF.